This paragraph covers one TCR beta chain sequence. The CDR3 spans 14 residues. Germline CDR1 and CDR2: SGHNT and YYREEE (reference sequence). V dropped 1 base and J dropped 3 bases, with 9 bases sitting between them. The source of the sample is a study of OX40 agonist ivuxolimab in advanced cancers. The repertoire was sequenced with immunoSEQ multiplex PCR; TCRdb's copy has only in-frame clones and lacks some. The sample gives some 63,000 clones, 84% of which show up once; 27% is in the top ten. The TCR sequence derives from an adult with an advanced solid tumor such as melanoma, head and neck, liver or kidney cancer. Sequencing used CD4+ or CD8+ T cells sorted from blood, obtained in a trial of the OX40 agonist ivuxolimab. V is TRBV5-4 and J is TRBJ2-3; possible D gene TRBD1, 6 bases. The CDR3 reads CASSLTRGTDTQYF. CDR3 nucleotides: TGTGCCAGCAGCTTGACGAGGGGGACAGATACGCAGTATTTT.